Listed here are 16 T cell receptor beta chains from one sample, sequenced in a study of shared clonotypes between healthy human individuals. Sequencing was performed with immunoSEQ multiplex PCR; in TCRdb, only in-frame clones are kept and a portion is missing. This sample has roughly 590,000 clones, with around 95% found just once. CD45RO negativity and positive selection for CCR7 defined naive CD8 cells, a population that excluded terminally differentiated effector memory CD45RA+ cells. Source material: naive CD8+ T cells sorted from blood. The source is a woman in her twenties or thirties in good health.

V gene TRBV27 combines with J gene TRBJ1-3; D is ambiguous. This CDR3 is built from 15 residues. Germline V gives CDR1 MNHEY, CDR2 SMNVEV (reference sequence). The V end lost 8 bases, the J end lost 1 base, and 15 bases lay between the germline ends. The CDR3: CASGSLGLSGNTIYF. The CDR3 DNA follows: TGTGCCAGCGGCTCCCTCGGGCTATCTGGAAACACCATATATTTT.

The genes are TRBV5-6 and TRBJ1-4; unclear D gene. The CDR3 covers 13 residues. Germline V gene sequence: CDR1 SGHDT, CDR2 YYEEEE. V was cut by 1 base and J by 4 bases, with 5 bases left in between. CDR3 DNA sequence: TGTGCCAGCAGCTTGAGCGATAATGAAAAACTGTTTTTT. Protein: CASSLSDNEKLFF. Using reference TRBV5-6 and TRBJ1-4 for the parts outside the CDR3, the full variable domain is DAGVTQSPTHLIKTRGQQVTLRCSPKSGHDTVSWYQQALGQGPQFIFQYYEEEERQRGNFPDRFSGHQFPNYSSELNVNALLLGDSALYLCASSLSDNEKLFFGSGTQLSVL.

This clone was detected a few times. J is TRBJ1-2 and V is TRBV9; D ambiguous. CDR3 length: 13 amino acids. The germline V and J ends were trimmed by 0 bases and 4 bases, with 7 bases remaining between them. The germline CDR1 and CDR2 sequences are SGDLS and YYNGEE. CDR3 bases: TGTGCCAGCAGCGTAGAAGGGATCTATGGCTACACCTTC. Encoded protein: CASSVEGIYGYTF.

The chain recombines TRBV11-3 with TRBJ2-1; TRBD2 matches at 8 bases. The CDR3 spans 12 residues. Germline trimming cut 2 bases from V and 10 bases from J; bases unmatched to any gene: 1. Germline V gene sequence: CDR1 SGHNT, CDR2 YENEEA. CDR3 sequence: CASSLLAGEQFF. In DNA form, the CDR3 reads TGTGCCAGCAGCTTACTAGCGGGCGAGCAGTTCTTC.

The genes are TRBV11-2 and TRBJ1-2; D unclear. CDR1 SGHAT and CDR2 FQNNGV come from the germline V gene. The CDR3 runs 16 residues. V was shortened by 0 bases and J by 0 bases, with 11 bases between the two germline ends. The CDR3 bases are TGTGCCAGCAGCTTAGATTTGCCACGCACTAACTATGGCTACACCTTC. Translating it yields CASSLDLPRTNYGYTF.

This chain uses TRBV7-6 with TRBJ2-2; 14 bases match TRBD2. V gave up 5 bases and J gave up 4 bases; unmatched junction bases: 9. CDR1 is SGHVS, CDR2 FNYEAQ, per germline. The CDR3 totals 18 residues. Here the CDR3 reads CASSLGLAGGESTGELFF. The CDR3, as DNA: TGTGCCAGCAGCCTAGGACTAGCGGGAGGCGAGAGCACCGGGGAGCTGTTTTTT.

The chain couples TRBV28 to TRBJ2-2; D is undetermined. V was shortened by 6 bases and J by 1 base, with 6 bases between the two germline ends. The germline CDR1 and CDR2 sequences are MDHEN and SYDVKM. The CDR3 consists of 13 residues. The CDR3 bases are TGTGCCAGCAGACCTAGGAACACCGGGGAGCTGTTTTTT. This sequence encodes CASRPRNTGELFF.

CDR3 amino acids: CASTVRIAGKQDYNEQFF. In DNA form, the CDR3 reads TGTGCCAGTACGGTGCGGATAGCGGGAAAGCAAGACTACAATGAGCAGTTCTTC. This chain links TRBV19 with TRBJ2-1; TRBD2 agrees at 8 bases. Germline V lookup: CDR1 LNHDA, CDR2 SQIVND (reference sequence). Losses at the gene ends were 7 bases for V and 3 bases for J; bases not matched to a gene: 17. The CDR3 length is 18 residues.

This chain uses TRBV28 with TRBJ1-1; TRBD1 matches 10 bases. Trimming cost V 6 bases and J 11 bases; bases outside gene matches: 12. Looked up from germline, CDR1 is MDHEN and CDR2 is SYDVKM. This CDR3 region has 14 residues. The CDR3 bases are TGTGCCAGCAGCGTTCCCGGGACAGGGGCTTCGGCTTTCTTT. It specifies CASSVPGTGASAFF.

The chain has TRBV7-2 and TRBJ2-5; 14 bases fit TRBD2. The CDR3 has 17 amino acids. Trimming removed 7 bases from V and 4 bases from J; junction bases left unmatched: 11. Germline lookup yields CDR1 SGHTA and CDR2 FQGNSA. CDR3 in amino acids: CASTILGLAGVGETQYF. The CDR3 bases are TGTGCCAGCACCATCCTGGGACTAGCGGGAGTAGGAGAGACCCAGTACTTC.

The chain uses TRBV13 and TRBJ2-1; D possibly corresponds to TRBD2 (6 bases). The CDR3 is made up of 13 amino acids. V gave up 4 bases and J gave up 10 bases, with 14 bases separating them. Germline loops: CDR1 PRHDT, CDR2 FYEKMQ (reference sequence). This CDR3 is CASSSGLSYEQFF. CDR3 in DNA: TGTGCCAGCAGCTCGGGACTTAGCTACGAGCAGTTCTTC.

This clone was observed a single time. The rearrangement links TRBV4-1 to TRBJ2-7, with D tentatively TRBD1 (6 bases). CDR3 size: 16 residues. Trimming pared 0 bases from V and 5 bases from J, leaving 17 bases between. Germline values: CDR1 MGHRA, CDR2 YSYEKL. DNA for the CDR3: TGCGCCAGCAGCCAAGAAAGAACGGACAGAGTCCACGAGCAGTACTTC. Amino acids: CASSQERTDRVHEQYF.

The CDR3 is CASSSSGRMGSYNEQFF. Here the CDR3 DNA reads TGTGCCAGCAGTTCTAGCGGGAGGATGGGCTCCTACAATGAGCAGTTCTTC. J is TRBJ2-1 and V is TRBV27; 11 positions match TRBD2. From germline, CDR1 is MNHEY and CDR2 SMNVEV (reference sequence). V lost 4 bases to trimming and J lost 0 bases; unmatched junction nucleotides: 5. This CDR3 contains 17 residues.

The chain combines TRBV9 with TRBJ2-2; 14 nucleotides agree with TRBD2. V lost 0 bases, J lost 5 bases, and 9 bases stayed unmatched. The CDR3 sequence is 19 residues long. Germline V CDR1 and CDR2: SGDLS, YYNGEE. The CDR3: CASSVEGLAGALGTGELFF. The CDR3, as DNA: TGTGCCAGCAGCGTAGAGGGACTAGCGGGAGCATTAGGTACCGGGGAGCTGTTTTTT.

The gene calls are TRBV28 and TRBJ1-2; 10 positions agree with TRBD1. The CDR3 extends over 14 amino acids. The V and J ends lost 6 bases and 4 bases, in that order; junction bases with no gene match: 5. Germline CDR1 MDHEN, CDR2 SYDVKM. For the CDR3, the DNA is TGTGCCAGCAGCCCGGGGACAGGGGTCTATGGCTACACCTTC. It yields the protein CASSPGTGVYGYTF.

The chain links TRBV28 to TRBJ1-5; TRBD1 aligns across 7 bases. CDR1 is MDHEN, CDR2 SYDVKM, per germline. CDR3 length: 14 amino acids. After removal of 6 bases from V and 2 bases from J, the junction contained 4 bases not matched to a gene. CDR3 sequence (DNA): TGTGCCAGCAGCTTTACAGGGGGCAATCAGCCCCAGCATTTT. Translation gives CASSFTGGNQPQHF.